The entry that follows covers one TCR beta chain sequence. Its matching antigen is unknown. Specimens obtained from alopecia areata patients comprised lesional scalp punch biopsies and peripheral blood. Extracted RNA was reverse transcribed, and the resulting cDNA served as sequencing template. Assay used: immunoSEQ multiplex PCR; TCRdb lists only in-frame clones, some missing. The sample records 100,000 to 150,000 clones, around 45% being singletons. From germline, CDR1 is GTSNPN and CDR2 SVGIG (reference sequence). This CDR3 contains 13 residues. V dropped 4 bases and J dropped 7 bases, with 16 bases sitting between them. This sample was included in a study of CD8+ T cells in alopecia areata. Whole-study results and caveats: TCR sharing across patients was less clear than in mice, possibly HLA-related. For lesional scalp, especially alopecia totalis/universalis, clonality was higher than in normal scalp. Scalp data also include sequences from resident alphabeta T cells of normal skin.

Sequencing was done on a sample of NKG2D-low CD8+ T cells sorted from blood. The chain couples TRBV30 to TRBJ1-2; a possible D gene is TRBD1 (5 bases). The source is a human donor with alopecia areata. DNA for the CDR3: TGTGCCTGGACCTCGTCAGGGTCTCGTGGCTACACCTTC. Protein product: CAWTSSGSRGYTF.